What follows are 19 T cell receptor beta chains derived from one specimen sequenced in a study of beta chain features in type 1 diabetes. The sequenced template was cDNA made from the entire isolated RNA. Produced via immunoSEQ multiplex PCR; TCRdb's table is partial and in-frame only. The sample consists of some 900,000 clones, 17% of them appearing once. Sequencing input: naive CD4+ T cells from blood. These receptors all come from a woman in her late teens or twenties in good health.

The V call is TRBV19, the J call TRBJ2-1, with D uncertain. CDR3 size: 15 residues. The germline gives CDR1 LNHDA, CDR2 SQIVND (reference sequence). Between the trimmed V and J ends, which lost 5 bases and 1 base, there was a span of 12 bases. CDR3 region: CASSSIDGSYNEQFF. CDR3 nucleotides: TGTGCCAGTAGTTCCATTGACGGATCCTACAATGAGCAGTTCTTC.

This clone was counted only a few times. The chain links TRBV2 to TRBJ2-7; TRBD2 might be the D (6 bases). The germline V gene has CDR1 SNHLY and CDR2 FYNNEI. Trimming shortened V by 6 bases and J by 2 bases, and 11 bases separated the two germline ends. The CDR3 has 13 residues. CDR3 nucleotides: TGTGCCAGCAGGCGGGACCAGGCCTACGAGCAGTACTTC. Translation gives CASRRDQAYEQYF.

This rearrangement joins TRBV27 to TRBJ2-1; 8 nucleotides line up with TRBD2. The length of the CDR3 is 17 residues. In germline, CDR1 is MNHEY, CDR2 SMNVEV (reference sequence). Unmatched junction bases numbered 7, after V lost 2 bases and J lost 1 base. The CDR3 coding sequence is TGTGCCAGCAGTTTAGGATGGGCGGGAGGATCCTACAATGAGCAGTTCTTC. Encoded protein: CASSLGWAGGSYNEQFF.

A few counts support this clone. The V and J genes are TRBV9 and TRBJ2-2, with 9 bases that match TRBD1. The germline V gene encodes CDR1 SGDLS and CDR2 YYNGEE. Trimming cost V 1 base and J 6 bases; bases outside gene matches: 7. CDR3 length equals 16 residues. This chain's CDR3 is CASSVSGQGIPGELFF. In DNA, the CDR3 is TGTGCCAGCAGCGTATCGGGACAGGGAATCCCCGGGGAGCTGTTTTTT.

The V and J genes are TRBV9 and TRBJ2-5; a possible D gene is TRBD2 (5 bases). The germline V and J ends were trimmed by 4 bases and 4 bases, with 17 bases remaining between them. The CDR3 runs 15 residues. Per the germline V gene, CDR1 is SGDLS and CDR2 is YYNGEE. CDR3 coding DNA: TGTGCCAGCAGCCCAGGATCGGGGATTGGAGAGACCCAGTACTTC. Translated, it gives CASSPGSGIGETQYF.

This clone was found once. The gene calls are TRBV7-2 and TRBJ2-7; 7 bases are a match to TRBD2. Germline V gene data show CDR1 as SGHTA and CDR2 as FQGNSA. With V trimmed by 6 bases and J by 1 base, 9 bases remained unmatched. This CDR3 is built from 15 residues. The CDR3 nucleotides read TGTGCCAGCAGGGAGTCGAGCGGGATATCCTACGAGCAGTACTTC. Amino acids: CASRESSGISYEQYF.

V gene TRBV6-1 combines with J gene TRBJ2-7, with a weak D call TRBD2 (5 bases). This CDR3 spans 15 amino acids. CDR1 is MNHNS, CDR2 SASEGT, per germline. V lost 5 bases and J lost 4, with 18 bases in between. CDR3 in DNA: TGTGCCAGCAGTAGGCCCATGGGGAGCTGGTACGAGCAGTACTTC. Protein product: CASSRPMGSWYEQYF.

Worth noting for this clone: The sample has other DNA sequences that encode this CDR3 too. J is TRBJ2-7 and V is TRBV28; D gene uncertain. The CDR3 extends over 11 amino acids. CDR1 MDHEN and CDR2 SYDVKM come from the germline V gene. With 4 bases removed from V and 4 bases from J, the gap between germline ends came to 5 bases. Written as DNA, the CDR3 is TGTGCCAGCAGTTCGCATTACGAGCAGTACTTC. It is translated as CASSSHYEQYF.

J is TRBJ1-1 and V is TRBV20-1; 7 positions match TRBD1. The CDR3 is made up of 11 amino acids. Germline lookup yields CDR1 DFQATT and CDR2 SNEGSKA (reference sequence). The CDR3 loop is CRRNRGAEAFF. The CDR3 nucleotides read TGCAGGAGAAACAGGGGTGCTGAAGCTTTCTTT.

J is TRBJ1-1 and V is TRBV6-6; D is uncertain. This CDR3 region has 14 residues. CDR1 is MNHNY and CDR2 is SVGAGI in the germline V gene (reference sequence). Trimming took off 3 bases at V and 2 bases at J, with 10 bases between the two ends. The CDR3 DNA is TGTGCCAGCAGTTATACTACGGGTAACACTGAAGCTTTCTTT. It translates to CASSYTTGNTEAFF.

V is TRBV9 and J is TRBJ2-7; a weak D match, TRBD1 (6 bases). CDR3 length equals 14 residues. The germline V gene encodes CDR1 SGDLS and CDR2 YYNGEE. Deletions cut 0 bases from V and 3 bases from J, with 10 bases between. CDR3 amino acids: CASSVGRTDYEQYF. In DNA form, the CDR3 reads TGTGCCAGCAGCGTAGGGAGGACAGACTACGAGCAGTACTTC.

This clone was counted only a few times. The V call is TRBV28, the J call TRBJ2-1, with 9 positions matching TRBD2. J was trimmed by 8 bases and V by 0 bases; bases with no gene match: 8. CDR1 MDHEN and CDR2 SYDVKM come from the germline V gene. The CDR3 extends over 16 amino acids. CDR3 sequence reads: CASSLWGIAGVHEQFF. The CDR3 DNA reads TGTGCCAGCAGTTTATGGGGAATAGCGGGAGTCCATGAGCAGTTCTTC. Looking up the rest from reference TRBV28 and TRBJ2-1 gives the full variable domain: DVKVTQSSRYLVKRTGEKVFLECVQDMDHENMFWYRQDPGLGLRLIYFSYDVKMKEKGDIPEGYSVSREKKERFSLILESASTNQTSMYLCASSLWGIAGVHEQFFGPGTRLTVL.

V and J are TRBV19 and TRBJ2-4; no clear D gene. This CDR3 region has 16 residues. V lost 5 bases to trimming and J lost 0 bases, with 14 bases between them. The germline V gene encodes CDR1 LNHDA and CDR2 SQIVND (reference sequence). For the CDR3, the DNA is TGTGCCAGTAGTCTGGACGACCTCGTAGCCAAAAACATTCAGTACTTC. Encoded protein: CASSLDDLVAKNIQYF.

The chain links TRBV11-2 to TRBJ2-7; 7 nucleotides align to TRBD1. This CDR3 has 14 amino acids. J lost 4 bases, V lost 6 bases, and 9 bases had no gene match. In germline, CDR1 is SGHAT, CDR2 FQNNGV. CDR3 amino acids: CASSISLQGYEQYF. CDR3 coding DNA: TGTGCCAGCAGTATCTCTCTACAGGGGTACGAGCAGTACTTC. The full variable domain, with the rest looked up from reference TRBV11-2 and TRBJ2-7, is EAGVAQSPRYKIIEKRQSVAFWCNPISGHATLYWYQQILGQGPKLLIQFQNNGVVDDSQLPKDRFSAERLKGVDSTLKIQPAKLEDSAVYLCASSISLQGYEQYFGPGTRLTVT.

The table lists this clone with a few counts. V and J are TRBV7-3 and TRBJ2-1, with D unclear. This CDR3 has 13 amino acids. Germline V gene lookup returns CDR1 SGHTA and CDR2 FQGTGA. Trimming cost V 5 bases and J 7 bases, with 12 bases left between them. In DNA form, the CDR3 reads TGTGCCAGCAGCCCGAATATGCGGAATGAGCAGTTCTTC. Translation: CASSPNMRNEQFF. Using reference TRBV7-3 and TRBJ2-1 for the parts outside the CDR3, the full variable domain is GAGVSQTPSNKVTEKGKYVELRCDPISGHTALYWYRQSLGQGPEFLIYFQGTGAADDSGLPNDRFFAVRPEGSVSTLKIQRTERGDSAVYLCASSPNMRNEQFFGPGTRLTVL.

This clone was detected only a few times. The chain employs TRBV28 and TRBJ1-2; 8 bases are a match to TRBD1. Trimming cost V 6 bases and J 4 bases; bases outside gene matches: 7. CDR1 MDHEN and CDR2 SYDVKM come from the germline V gene. CDR3 size: 14 residues. The CDR3 spells CASRTRDRRYGYTF. The CDR3 DNA reads as TGTGCCAGCAGGACCCGGGACAGGCGCTATGGCTACACCTTC.

This clone appeared a few times. The V gene is TRBV7-2, the J gene TRBJ2-5, with D tentatively TRBD2 (5 bases). CDR1 and CDR2 (germline): SGHTA, FQGNSA. V lost 4 bases and J lost 2, with 14 bases in between. The CDR3 spans 15 residues. The CDR3 DNA reads as TGTGCCAGCAGCTCATACTTAGCGACTCAAGAGACCCAGTACTTC. Protein sequence: CASSSYLATQETQYF.

This clone was detected only a few times. The chain links TRBV18 to TRBJ1-2, with D possibly TRBD1 on 5 matching bases. This CDR3 is 13 amino acids long. V lost 3 bases and J lost 7, with 12 bases in between. Germline CDR1 reads KGHSH; CDR2 reads LQKENI. CDR3 protein: CASSPAGEGGYTF. Here the CDR3 DNA reads TGTGCCAGCTCACCGGCGGGGGAAGGTGGCTACACCTTC.

This clone was seen a handful of times. The J gene is TRBJ2-3, the V gene TRBV4-2; the D gene is possibly TRBD1 (6 bases). CDR3 length: 17 amino acids. CDR1 is LGHNA and CDR2 is YNFKEQ in the germline V gene. Trimming shortened V by 2 bases and J by 0 bases, and 15 bases separated the two germline ends. In nucleotides, the CDR3 is TGTGCCAGCAGCCAAACCGACAGGAGTAAAAGCACAGATACGCAGTATTTT. Encoded protein: CASSQTDRSKSTDTQYF.